The 14 T cell receptor beta chains below come from one sample, sequenced in a study of patients with pleural tuberculosis. TCRdb processed the reads anew with MiXCR; each CDR3 protein has one entry. The sample records roughly 27,000 distinct CDR3 sequences, about a sixth being singletons. Sequencing was done on a sample of peripheral blood. The receptors were sampled from a human donor with pleural tuberculosis.

The chain couples TRBV6-2 or TRBV6-3 to TRBJ1-5; the D gene is possibly TRBD1 (5 bases). Trimming shortened V by 6 bases and J by 12 bases, and 21 bases separated the two germline ends. CDR1 and CDR2 (germline): MNHEY, SVGEGT. The CDR3 spans 14 residues. CDR3 DNA: TGTGCCAGCAGAATGGGACCGGACAATCAGTTCCAGCATTTT. Translated: CASRMGPDNQFQHF.

This clonotype came up many times. The chain joins TRBV12-3 or TRBV12-4 to TRBJ2-2; TRBD2 aligns across 9 bases. The J segment lost 0 bases and the V segment lost 6 bases, leaving 5 bases of the junction unmatched. This CDR3 has 16 amino acids. This CDR3 is CASRTGLASNTGELFF. DNA of the CDR3: TGTGCCAGCAGGACCGGACTAGCGTCGAACACCGGGGAGCTGTTTTTT.

For this clonotype: The CDR3 does not end in the conserved phenylalanine or tryptophan, so this is likely a read error. The chain links TRBV4-3 to TRBJ1-2; unclear D gene. V lost 6 bases and J 0 bases, leaving 14 bases between the germline ends. This CDR3 comprises 15 residues. Germline loops: CDR1 LGHNA, CDR2 YSLEER. CDR3 in DNA: TGCGCCAGCAGAGTCGGGCAGGCATCTAACTATGGCTACACCGTC. Encoded protein: CASRVGQASNYGYTV.

This clonotype was seen at least ten times. The genes are TRBV18 and TRBJ2-3; 13 bases match TRBD2. This CDR3 contains 17 residues. V dropped 5 bases and J dropped 2; count of bases not matched to a gene: 7. CDR1 is KGHSH and CDR2 is LQKENI in the germline V gene. CDR3 DNA: TGTGCCAGCTCATCACTGGGGACTAGCGGGGACACAGATACGCAGTATTTT. Its protein is CASSSLGTSGDTDTQYF.

This clonotype is classed as medium-sized. As DNA, the CDR3 is TGTGCCAGCAGTTACACCCTAGCGGAGATTTACAATGAGCAGTTCTTC. The encoded protein is CASSYTLAEIYNEQFF. The chain has TRBV6-5 and TRBJ2-1, with 7 bases that match TRBD2. Per the germline V gene, CDR1 is MNHEY and CDR2 is SVGAGI. Losses at the gene ends were 2 bases for V and 4 bases for J; bases not matched to a gene: 8. This CDR3 comprises 16 residues.

There are many counts of this clonotype. The chain has TRBV7-2 and TRBJ2-1; 13 nucleotides align to TRBD2. Germline CDR1 SGHTA, CDR2 FQGNSA. CDR3 length: 15 amino acids. The V and J ends lost 3 bases and 5 bases, in that order; junction bases with no gene match: 1. CDR3 in amino acids: CASSFGLAGDNEQFF. DNA for the CDR3: TGTGCCAGCAGCTTCGGACTAGCGGGGGACAATGAGCAGTTCTTC.

This clonotype was seen repeatedly, ten times or more. The chain has TRBV5-1 and TRBJ2-3, with 14 nucleotides matching TRBD2. CDR3 size: 16 residues. V trimming: 3 bases; J trimming: 6 bases; junction bases outside the gene matches: 6. The germline CDR1 and CDR2 sequences are SGHRS and YFSETQ. In DNA, the CDR3 is TGCGCCAGCAGCTCGGGACTAGCGGGAGCGGGGGATACGCAGTATTTT. Protein: CASSSGLAGAGDTQYF.

This clonotype was seen at least ten times. J is TRBJ2-3 and V is TRBV7-3, with 8 bases aligning to TRBD2. This CDR3 has 14 residues. After removal of 6 bases from V and 0 bases from J, the junction contained 2 bases not matched to a gene. Germline CDR1 reads SGHTA; CDR2 reads FQGTGA. The CDR3 DNA sequence: TGTGCCAGCAGTAGCGGGGATAGCACAGATACGCAGTATTTT. It codes for CASSSGDSTDTQYF.

This clonotype was seen many times. The rearrangement links TRBV7-9 to TRBJ1-4; 9 nucleotides align to TRBD1. This CDR3 is built from 16 residues. Germline-derived CDR1 and CDR2 are SEHNR and FQNEAQ (reference sequence). Germline trimming cut 5 bases from V and 8 bases from J; bases unmatched to any gene: 12. CDR3 in amino acids: CASSSPGTGLKEKLFF. The CDR3 coding sequence is TGTGCCAGCAGCAGTCCCGGGACAGGGCTAAAGGAAAAACTGTTTTTT.

Remarks on this clonotype: This may arise from a read error, as a much more abundant clone is one base away. This sequence joins TRBV5-1 and TRBJ2-7; D is unresolved. The CDR3 is 12 amino acids. CDR1 is SGHRS and CDR2 is YFSETQ in the germline V gene. V was pared by 8 bases and J by 4 bases, with 13 bases between. In DNA, the CDR3 is TGCGCCAGTGGGGTTTCTTTTTACGAGCAGTACTTC. It encodes CASGVSFYEQYF.

Comments on this clonotype: This may arise from a read error, as a much more abundant clone is one base away. V gene TRBV29-1 combines with J gene TRBJ1-4, with 8 bases aligning to TRBD1. Germline-derived CDR1 and CDR2 are SQVTM and ANQGSEA. This CDR3 region has 15 residues. The CDR3 loop is CSVEPQGATNGKLFF. CDR3 bases: TGCAGCGTTGAACCCCAGGGGGCGACTAATGGAAAACTGTTTTTT.

About this clonotype itself: This sequence may be a read error, since a much larger clone differs from it by one base. This chain uses TRBV5-4 with TRBJ2-7; D gene uncertain. Germline V gives CDR1 SGHNT, CDR2 YYREEE (reference sequence). The CDR3 is 16 amino acids. As DNA, the CDR3 is TGTGCCAGCAGCTTGGACAGTGCTCCTGCACCCTACGAGCAGCACTTC. Translation gives CASSLDSAPAPYEQHF.

Worth noting for this clonotype: A much larger clone lies a single base off, so this may be a read error. V and J are TRBV6-6 and TRBJ2-7; 9 bases agree with TRBD1. CDR3 length: 14 amino acids. V trimming: 11 bases; J trimming: 3 bases; junction bases outside the gene matches: 11. Per germline, CDR1 MNHNY and CDR2 SVGAGI (reference sequence). CDR3 sequence (DNA): TGTGCCGGCACCCCGGGACAGGGATTCTACGAGCAGTACTTC. Translated: CAGTPGQGFYEQYF.

This clonotype was observed many times. V and J are TRBV28 and TRBJ2-2, with a weak D call TRBD1 (5 bases). The CDR3 runs to 15 residues. In germline, CDR1 is MDHEN, CDR2 SYDVKM. V was shortened by 5 bases and J by 7 bases, with 17 bases between the two germline ends. The CDR3 reads CASSPPTAGHGELFF. For the CDR3, the DNA is TGTGCCAGCAGTCCTCCTACAGCAGGACACGGGGAGCTGTTTTTT. Supplemented by reference TRBV28 and TRBJ2-2, the full variable domain reads DVKVTQSSRYLVKRTGEKVFLECVQDMDHENMFWYRQDPGLGLRLIYFSYDVKMKEKGDIPEGYSVSREKKERFSLILESASTNQTSMYLCASSPPTAGHGELFFGEGSRLTVL.